This entry lists 22 T cell receptor beta chains sequenced from one sample in a study of shared clonotypes between healthy human individuals. Clones were sequenced by immunoSEQ multiplex PCR, and TCRdb holds only the in-frame ones, with some missing. The data show about a million clones, with more than 65% seen just once and over 1.3% held by the top ten. Sequencing was carried out using memory CD4+ T cells sorted from blood. Subset here: CD45RA-negative fraction. These receptors came from a man between 18 and 35 years old in good health.

This clone was seen a handful of times. V and J are TRBV5-1 and TRBJ1-6, with D tentatively TRBD1 (5 bases). The CDR3 has 16 amino acids. Germline assignment: CDR1 SGHRS and CDR2 YFSETQ. Trimming took off 0 bases at V and 5 bases at J, with 12 bases between the two ends. The CDR3 region is CASSLDNWGNNSPLHF. The CDR3 DNA sequence: TGCGCCAGCAGCTTGGACAATTGGGGGAATAATTCACCCCTCCACTTT.

V and J are TRBV15 and TRBJ1-5, with D tentatively TRBD1 (6 bases). V dropped 6 bases and J dropped 4 bases, with 16 bases sitting between them. The CDR3 is made up of 15 amino acids. Looked up from germline, CDR1 is LNHNV and CDR2 is YYDKDF (reference sequence). CDR3 coding DNA: TGTGCCACCAGAGACACAGGGAAGGGGAATCAGCCCCAGCATTTT. Protein product: CATRDTGKGNQPQHF. The whole variable domain, remainder taken from reference TRBV15 and TRBJ1-5, is DAMVIQNPRYQVTQFGKPVTLSCSQTLNHNVMYWYQQKSSQAPKLLFHYYDKDFNNEADTPDNFQSRRPNTSFCFLDIRSPGLGDTAMYLCATRDTGKGNQPQHFGDGTRLSIL.

This clone was counted a few times. The chain combines TRBV19 with TRBJ1-2, with D maybe TRBD1 (5 bases). V lost 3 bases, J lost 0 bases, and 8 bases lay in between. Germline values: CDR1 LNHDA, CDR2 SQIVND (reference sequence). There are 14 residues in the CDR3. CDR3 residues: CASSMSRANYGYTF. For the CDR3, the DNA is TGTGCCAGTAGTATGTCCAGGGCTAACTATGGCTACACCTTC.

This clone was found once. The chain is built from TRBV5-4 and TRBJ2-5; D may correspond to TRBD1 or TRBD2 (6 bases each). This CDR3 has 14 residues. CDR1 and CDR2 from the germline V gene are SGHNT and YYREEE (reference sequence). Trimming removed 7 bases from V and 2 bases from J, with 15 bases in between. The CDR3 protein is CASHRPGAQETQYF. Written as DNA, the CDR3 is TGTGCCAGCCATCGACCGGGGGCTCAAGAGACCCAGTACTTC.

The chain is built from TRBV5-5 and TRBJ1-6; TRBD1 agrees at 8 bases. The V segment lost 0 bases and the J segment 5 bases; nucleotides outside the gene matches: 4. CDR1 SGHKS and CDR2 YYEKEE come from the germline V gene (reference sequence). The CDR3 runs 16 residues. CDR3 sequence: CASSLGPGQDNSPLHF. CDR3 nucleotide sequence: TGTGCCAGCAGCTTGGGGCCGGGACAGGATAATTCACCCCTCCACTTT.

The chain carries TRBV29-1 and TRBJ1-2; TRBD1 matches at 8 bases. The CDR3 is made up of 16 amino acids. Trimming removed 0 bases from V and 2 bases from J; junction bases left unmatched: 8. Germline V gives CDR1 SQVTM, CDR2 ANQGSEA. CDR3 amino acids: CSVEELDRVKNYGYTF. CDR3 nucleotide sequence: TGCAGCGTTGAAGAACTGGACAGGGTCAAGAACTATGGCTACACCTTC.

In this sample, this clone turned up a few times. V usage is TRBV2 and J usage is TRBJ2-5; the D gene is possibly TRBD1 (5 bases). With the DNA end fitting TRBJ2-7 better, the J assignment may be wrong. The germline CDR1 and CDR2 sequences are SNHLY and FYNNEI. The CDR3 runs to 15 residues. CDR3 coding DNA: TGTGCCAGCAGTGAAAGCCAGGGCATCGCCTACGAGCAGTACTTC. Protein product: CASSESQGIAYEQYF.

CDR3 sequence reads: CASILRQGNTEAFF. The CDR3 region has the DNA TGTGCCAGCATCCTTAGACAGGGGAACACTGAAGCTTTCTTT. The chain carries TRBV6-5 and TRBJ1-1; 7 bases line up with TRBD1. CDR3 length: 14 residues. Germline assignment: CDR1 MNHEY and CDR2 SVGAGI. With V trimmed by 7 bases and J by 1 base, 6 bases remained unmatched.

This clone was seen only once. The chain links TRBV6-1 to TRBJ1-2; TRBD1 aligns across 9 bases. The length of the CDR3 is 14 residues. J gave up 4 bases and V 5 bases, and 5 bases lay outside the gene matches. Germline V gives CDR1 MNHNS, CDR2 SASEGT. CDR3 loop: CASSIQGATYGYTF. DNA for the CDR3: TGTGCCAGCAGTATACAGGGGGCAACCTATGGCTACACCTTC.

V gene TRBV9 combines with J gene TRBJ2-3; 8 nucleotides line up with TRBD2. Germline V gene data show CDR1 as SGDLS and CDR2 as YYNGEE. Germline trimming cut 3 bases from V and 0 bases from J; bases unmatched to any gene: 18. The CDR3 extends over 20 amino acids. CDR3 DNA sequence: TGTGCCAGCAGCGCTTACCCAGAAGTTCTTAGCGGGATAAGCACAGATACGCAGTATTTT. Its protein product is CASSAYPEVLSGISTDTQYF.

This rearrangement joins TRBV6-7 to TRBJ1-1; 7 nucleotides match TRBD1. TRBV6-7 is reported as an ORF; its role is uncertain. J was trimmed by 2 bases and V by 7 bases; bases with no gene match: 7. The CDR3 length is 14 residues. This CDR3 reads CASNLTGPNTEAFF. The CDR3, as DNA: TGTGCCAGCAACCTGACAGGGCCTAACACTGAAGCTTTCTTT.

This chain uses TRBV6-6 with TRBJ1-1; TRBD1 might be the D (6 bases). With 2 bases removed from V and 5 bases from J, the gap between germline ends came to 12 bases. The CDR3 spans 14 residues. Germline values: CDR1 MNHNY, CDR2 SVGAGI (reference sequence). The CDR3 is CASSYGQTDTEAFF. CDR3 bases: TGTGCCAGCAGTTACGGACAGACAGATACTGAAGCTTTCTTT.

The chain has TRBV7-9 and TRBJ2-3, with 11 bases fitting TRBD2. The CDR3 spans 17 residues. Germline values: CDR1 SEHNR, CDR2 FQNEAQ (reference sequence). V was pared by 5 bases and J by 1 base, with 8 bases of the junction left unmatched. CDR3 coding DNA: TGTGCCAGCAGCCCACCGGGGACTAGCGGACGCACAGATACGCAGTATTTT. Translation gives CASSPPGTSGRTDTQYF.

This clone has more than one count but fewer than ten. The chain employs TRBV10-2 and TRBJ1-5; TRBD1 matches 8 bases. Germline V CDR1 and CDR2: WSHSY, SAAADI. The CDR3 has 16 amino acids. V dropped 8 bases and J dropped 6; count of bases not matched to a gene: 15. CDR3 nucleotide sequence: TGCGCCAGCGCAGAGAACAGGGGGGGAAGGGTTCAGCCCCAGCATTTT. Translating gives CASAENRGGRVQPQHF.

This chain connects TRBV27 to TRBJ2-6; D not resolved. V lost 3 bases to trimming and J lost 0 bases, with 9 bases between them. The CDR3 sequence is 16 residues long. The germline gives CDR1 MNHEY, CDR2 SMNVEV (reference sequence). The CDR3 region has the DNA TGTGCCAGCAGTTTTTGGAACCCCTCTGGGGCCAACGTCCTGACTTTC. Translated, it gives CASSFWNPSGANVLTF.

This sequence joins TRBV19 and TRBJ1-1; 7 nucleotides match TRBD1. V was pared by 3 bases and J by 5 bases, with 9 bases of the junction left unmatched. There are 15 residues in the CDR3. Germline V lookup: CDR1 LNHDA, CDR2 SQIVND (reference sequence). The CDR3 reads CASSIYRQGKTEAFF. The CDR3 DNA reads as TGTGCCAGTAGTATTTACCGACAGGGTAAGACTGAAGCTTTCTTT.

V is TRBV28 and J is TRBJ2-7; D remains ambiguous. Germline values: CDR1 MDHEN, CDR2 SYDVKM. CDR3 size: 15 residues. V was cut by 4 bases and J by 2 bases, with 15 bases left in between. CDR3 region: CASSSKLHGTYEQYF. In DNA form, the CDR3 reads TGTGCCAGCAGTTCCAAGCTCCACGGCACCTACGAGCAGTACTTC.

V and J are TRBV20-1 and TRBJ1-3; D remains unclear. Germline lookup yields CDR1 DFQATT and CDR2 SNEGSKA (reference sequence). V dropped 5 bases and J dropped 6 bases, with 5 bases sitting between them. The CDR3 is 10 amino acids. The CDR3 DNA is TGCAGTGCTGGCTTAAACACCATATATTTT. This gives the protein CSAGLNTIYF.

V is TRBV18 and J is TRBJ1-3, with TRBD1 as a possible D gene (5 bases). Looked up from germline, CDR1 is KGHSH and CDR2 is LQKENI. The length of the CDR3 is 17 residues. V lost 0 bases, J lost 1 base, and 13 bases lay in between. The CDR3 bases are TGTGCCAGCTCACCACCTTTATTGACAGAGTCTGGAAACACCATATATTTT. Its protein is CASSPPLLTESGNTIYF.

The chain joins TRBV4-1 to TRBJ1-1, with no clear D. The germline V gene has CDR1 MGHRA and CDR2 YSYEKL. V was shortened by 0 bases and J by 5 bases, with 13 bases between the two germline ends. The CDR3 covers 15 residues. The CDR3 region is CASSQEGLSGTEAFF. In nucleotides, the CDR3 is TGCGCCAGCAGCCAAGAAGGGCTGAGTGGGACTGAAGCTTTCTTT.

V and J are TRBV5-1 and TRBJ1-3; tentatively, D is TRBD1 (5 bases). The CDR3 length is 17 residues. V was cut by 1 base and J by 1 base, with 15 bases left in between. The germline gives CDR1 SGHRS, CDR2 YFSETQ. The chain's CDR3 is CASSLNPTGISGNTIYF. The CDR3 region has the DNA TGCGCCAGCAGCTTGAACCCCACAGGCATATCTGGAAACACCATATATTTT.

The rearrangement joins TRBV27 to TRBJ2-1; possibly TRBD2 for D (5 bases). The V gene's germline CDR1 is MNHEY and CDR2 SMNVEV (reference sequence). V shed 2 bases and J shed 6 bases, with 5 bases lying between them. This CDR3 contains 12 residues. This CDR3 is CASSLGGNEQFF. The CDR3 DNA follows: TGTGCCAGCAGTTTAGGAGGCAATGAGCAGTTCTTC.